Listed here are 21 T cell receptor beta chains from one sample, sequenced in a study of OX40 agonist ivuxolimab in advanced cancers. Only in-frame clones appear in the TCRdb table, and some are missing; sequencing was by immunoSEQ multiplex PCR. Altogether 50,000 to 80,000 clones are present, less than 95% being singletons, with the ten largest covering less than 6%. Sample: CD4+ or CD8+ T cells sorted from blood, taken in a trial of the OX40 agonist ivuxolimab. The receptors here all came from an adult with an advanced solid tumor such as melanoma, head and neck, liver or kidney cancer.

The V gene is TRBV5-6, the J gene TRBJ1-2; D might be TRBD1 (5 bases). Germline V CDR1 and CDR2: SGHDT, YYEEEE. CDR3 size: 14 residues. V lost 0 bases and J lost 3, with 9 bases in between. CDR3 loop: CASSLATGHYGYTF. The CDR3, as DNA: TGTGCCAGCAGCTTGGCTACAGGACACTATGGCTACACCTTC.

The rearrangement uses TRBV19 and TRBJ1-2; perhaps TRBD1 as D (6 bases). CDR3 length equals 14 residues. Trimming stripped 4 bases from V and 2 bases from J, with 11 bases between. Per germline, CDR1 LNHDA and CDR2 SQIVND (reference sequence). The CDR3 region has the DNA TGTGCCAGTAGTACCTCCGGGACAAACTATGGCTACACCTTC. This sequence encodes CASSTSGTNYGYTF. Using reference TRBV19 and TRBJ1-2 for the parts outside the CDR3, the full variable domain is DGGITQSPKYLFRKEGQNVTLSCEQNLNHDAMYWYRQDPGQGLRLIYYSQIVNDFQKGDIAEGYSVSREKKESFPLTVTSAQKNPTAFYLCASSTSGTNYGYTFGSGTRLTVV.

This rearrangement joins TRBV7-8 to TRBJ2-7; D gene unclear. Germline V lookup: CDR1 SGHVS, CDR2 FQNEAQ. The CDR3 runs 12 residues. V was pared by 5 bases and J by 7 bases, with 12 bases between. The CDR3 bases are TGTGCCAGCAGCATCCTGGGTTGGGAGCAGTACTTC. Encoded protein: CASSILGWEQYF.

The chain uses TRBV7-3 and TRBJ2-1, with 8 bases identical to TRBD1. Germline assignment: CDR1 SGHTA and CDR2 FQGTGA. Trimming at V came to 0 bases and at J to 2 bases, leaving 3 bases not matched to a gene. CDR3 length equals 16 residues. CDR3 protein: CASSLTGQGPYNEQFF. In DNA, the CDR3 is TGTGCCAGCAGCTTAACAGGACAGGGACCCTACAATGAGCAGTTCTTC. Filled out from reference TRBV7-3 and TRBJ2-1, the complete variable domain reads GAGVSQTPSNKVTEKGKYVELRCDPISGHTALYWYRQSLGQGPEFLIYFQGTGAADDSGLPNDRFFAVRPEGSVSTLKIQRTERGDSAVYLCASSLTGQGPYNEQFFGPGTRLTVL.

The chain joins TRBV21-1 to TRBJ1-1; the table's D call, TRBD1, was not checked against the DNA. TRBV21-1 is shown as a pseudogene. CDR3 size: 19 residues. Here the CDR3 DNA reads TGTGCCAGCAGCAAAGCCGTTCTTCACAGGGGGCGAAAGAACACTGAAGCTTTCTTT. Amino acid sequence: CASSKAVLHRGRKNTEAFF.

This chain joins TRBV19 and TRBJ2-1, with D unclear. Germline V lookup: CDR1 LNHDA, CDR2 SQIVND (reference sequence). The CDR3 length is 15 residues. Trimming took 7 bases from V and 10 from J, leaving 23 bases between them. This chain's CDR3 is CASTKDPRSRAEQFF. The CDR3 DNA reads TGTGCCAGTACCAAGGATCCCCGGTCTAGAGCAGAGCAGTTCTTC. The full variable domain, in which reference TRBV19 and TRBJ2-1 provide the parts outside the CDR3, is DGGITQSPKYLFRKEGQNVTLSCEQNLNHDAMYWYRQDPGQGLRLIYYSQIVNDFQKGDIAEGYSVSREKKESFPLTVTSAQKNPTAFYLCASTKDPRSRAEQFFGPGTRLTVL.

V gene TRBV9 combines with J gene TRBJ2-1; a weak D match, TRBD1 (5 bases). The germline V and J ends were trimmed by 0 bases and 0 bases, with 7 bases remaining between them. Germline lookup yields CDR1 SGDLS and CDR2 YYNGEE. The CDR3 runs 15 residues. The CDR3 sequence: CASSVVRGSYNEQFF. The DNA for the CDR3 is TGTGCCAGCAGCGTAGTTAGGGGCTCCTACAATGAGCAGTTCTTC.

The chain uses TRBV11-2 and TRBJ2-1; 7 bases match TRBD2. Germline values: CDR1 SGHAT, CDR2 FQNNGV. V was clipped by 9 bases and J by 4 bases; unmatched bases: 12. This CDR3 region has 15 residues. For the CDR3, the DNA is TGTGCCAGTGCCCGACTTCCTAGCGGTTACAATGAGCAGTTCTTC. It codes for CASARLPSGYNEQFF.

This chain joins TRBV2 and TRBJ1-1; maybe TRBD1 (6 bases). Looked up from germline, CDR1 is SNHLY and CDR2 is FYNNEI. Between the trimmed V and J ends, which lost 7 bases and 2 bases, there was a span of 17 bases. This CDR3 comprises 15 residues. DNA for the CDR3: TGTGCCAGCACCCGGAACGGACAGACTAACACTGAAGCTTTCTTT. It translates to CASTRNGQTNTEAFF.

Only a few counts were recorded for this clone. The rearrangement joins TRBV6-1 to TRBJ2-5; 7 bases line up with TRBD2. The length of the CDR3 is 15 residues. Germline V gene data show CDR1 as MNHNS and CDR2 as SASEGT. V dropped 2 bases and J dropped 2; count of bases not matched to a gene: 5. The CDR3 sequence is CASSELASGQETQYF. DNA for the CDR3: TGTGCCAGCAGTGAACTGGCTAGCGGTCAAGAGACCCAGTACTTC.

This clone showed up just once. V and J are TRBV5-6 and TRBJ1-5, with 9 bases matching TRBD1. The germline CDR1 and CDR2 sequences are SGHDT and YYEEEE. The CDR3 has 16 amino acids. The ends lost 1 base at V and 3 bases at J; junction bases unmatched: 5. CDR3: CASSLLRTGDNQPQHF. DNA for the CDR3: TGTGCCAGCAGCTTGCTAAGGACAGGGGACAATCAGCCCCAGCATTTT.

The V call is TRBV30, the J call TRBJ1-4; D is ambiguous. CDR3 length: 14 amino acids. V lost 3 bases and J lost 4, with 12 bases in between. Germline values: CDR1 GTSNPN, CDR2 SVGIG (reference sequence). DNA for the CDR3: TGTGCCTGGAGGAAGAGGCTGAGTAATGAAAAACTGTTTTTT. This sequence encodes CAWRKRLSNEKLFF.

The chain recombines TRBV11-2 with TRBJ1-4; no definite D call. This CDR3 has 16 residues. With 0 bases removed from V and 5 bases from J, the gap between germline ends came to 13 bases. Germline V gives CDR1 SGHAT, CDR2 FQNNGV. The CDR3 is CASSLDIGRRNEKLFF. For the CDR3, the DNA is TGTGCCAGCAGCTTAGATATAGGGCGGAGAAATGAAAAACTGTTTTTT.

The chain links TRBV11-2 to TRBJ2-7, with 10 bases identical to TRBD1. Germline V lookup: CDR1 SGHAT, CDR2 FQNNGV. Trimming took 4 bases from V and 6 from J; bases not matched to a gene: 6. The CDR3 totals 14 residues. CDR3 nucleotides: TGTGCCAGCAGCTCTTGGACAGGGGGTTCCGAGCAGTACTTC. Translated: CASSSWTGGSEQYF.

The genes are TRBV5-1 and TRBJ1-6, with 8 nucleotides matching TRBD1. Per the germline V gene, CDR1 is SGHRS and CDR2 is YFSETQ. V was pared by 3 bases and J by 5 bases, with 4 bases of the junction left unmatched. This CDR3 contains 15 residues. The CDR3 DNA sequence: TGCGCCAGCAGCTGGGCGGACAGGGATAATTCACCCCTCCACTTT. Translating it yields CASSWADRDNSPLHF.

The sample holds one count of this clone. The chain has TRBV9 and TRBJ1-2; weak D call: TRBD1 (6 bases). V was shortened by 5 bases and J by 5 bases, with 16 bases between the two germline ends. This CDR3 has 14 amino acids. CDR1 and CDR2 (germline): SGDLS, YYNGEE. The CDR3 DNA reads TGTGCCAGCAGACCACAGGGCACTCCTTATGGCTACACCTTC. This gives the protein CASRPQGTPYGYTF. Full variable domain (remainder filled in from reference TRBV9 and TRBJ1-2): DSGVTQTPKHLITATGQRVTLRCSPRSGDLSVYWYQQSLDQGLQFLIQYYNGEERAKGNILERFSAQQFPDLHSELNLSSLELGDSALYFCASRPQGTPYGYTFGSGTRLTVV.

The chain couples TRBV10-3 to TRBJ2-1; D remains unclear. CDR3 size: 12 residues. With 4 bases removed from V and 10 bases from J, the gap between germline ends came to 11 bases. The germline CDR1 and CDR2 sequences are ENHRY and SYGVKD. The CDR3 sequence is CAISALDREQFF. CDR3 nucleotide sequence: TGTGCCATCAGTGCCCTAGATCGGGAGCAGTTCTTC.

The chain has TRBV30 and TRBJ1-5; no reliable D call. The V end was cut by 3 bases, the J end by 6 bases, with 6 bases between. The length of the CDR3 is 11 residues. The V gene's germline CDR1 is GTSNPN and CDR2 SVGIG (reference sequence). CDR3 nucleotide sequence: TGTGCCTGGAGCTTGGGTCAGCCCCAGCATTTT. Translated, it gives CAWSLGQPQHF.

Comments on this clone: The junction departs from germline at one end; a sequencing error may be responsible. The genes are TRBV7-7 and TRBJ2-2; 7 bases are a match to TRBD2. CDR1 and CDR2 (germline): SSHAT, FNYEAQ (reference sequence). The CDR3 has 15 residues. Written as DNA, the CDR3 is TGTGCTAGCAGCTCTCGTGAAGCGGGGATCGGGGAGCTGTTTTTT. Its protein is CASSSREAGIGELFF.

There are a few counts of this clone. The chain employs TRBV11-2 and TRBJ2-1; D is perhaps TRBD1 (5 bases). Germline loops: CDR1 SGHAT, CDR2 FQNNGV. Trimming removed 0 bases from V and 5 bases from J, with 11 bases in between. The CDR3 loop spans 15 amino acids. The CDR3 DNA reads TGTGCCAGCAGCTTAGAGGTGACAGTCAACAATGAGCAGTTCTTC. This codes for CASSLEVTVNNEQFF.

The chain joins TRBV5-8 to TRBJ2-3; 10 positions agree with TRBD2. The V segment lost 0 bases and the J segment 0 bases; nucleotides outside the gene matches: 4. The CDR3 runs 17 residues. Germline values: CDR1 SGHTS, CDR2 YDEGEE. The CDR3 is CASSLAGLAVSTDTQYF. The CDR3 DNA reads as TGTGCCAGCAGCTTGGCCGGACTAGCGGTGAGCACAGATACGCAGTATTTT.